Each of the 7 T cell receptor beta chains below was sequenced from the same sample in a study of T cell changes during pregnancy in multiple sclerosis. Clones were sequenced by immunoSEQ multiplex PCR, and TCRdb holds only the in-frame ones, with some missing. Here the sample spans roughly 100,000 clones, about 90% being singletons. Sample: peripheral blood, taken after pregnancy. These receptors came from a female donor with multiple sclerosis, enrolled in a pregnancy study.

V and J are TRBV5-4 and TRBJ1-2; the D is unclear. Trimming removed 4 bases from V and 0 bases from J, with 10 bases in between. The CDR3 has 14 residues. Germline CDR1 is SGHNT and CDR2 is YYREEE (reference sequence). The CDR3 is CASSLLTTNYGYTF. For the CDR3, the DNA is TGTGCCAGCAGCCTATTAACCACTAACTATGGCTACACCTTC. Full variable domain (rest looked up from reference TRBV5-4 and TRBJ1-2): ETGVTQSPTHLIKTRGQQVTLRCSSQSGHNTVSWYQQALGQGPQFIFQYYREEENGRGNFPPRFSGLQFPNYSSELNVNALELDDSALYLCASSLLTTNYGYTFGSGTRLTVV.

This chain connects TRBV9 to TRBJ2-1; D not certain. V shed 1 base and J shed 2 bases, with 10 bases lying between them. The CDR3 is 15 amino acids. The germline V gene encodes CDR1 SGDLS and CDR2 YYNGEE. CDR3 amino acids: CASSVNTHTYNEQFF. CDR3 nucleotides: TGTGCCAGCAGCGTAAATACCCACACCTACAATGAGCAGTTCTTC. Full variable domain (outside the CDR3, taken from reference TRBV9 and TRBJ2-1): DSGVTQTPKHLITATGQRVTLRCSPRSGDLSVYWYQQSLDQGLQFLIQYYNGEERAKGNILERFSAQQFPDLHSELNLSSLELGDSALYFCASSVNTHTYNEQFFGPGTRLTVL.

The chain employs TRBV4-1 and TRBJ2-6, with 8 bases aligning to TRBD1. The germline V gene encodes CDR1 MGHRA and CDR2 YSYEKL. The junction had 7 bases not matched to a gene; V was cut back by 0 bases and J by 0 bases. The CDR3 extends over 19 amino acids. CDR3 nucleotide sequence: TGCGCCAGCAGCCAAGATAAGGGACAGGCGGTCTCTGGGGCCAACGTCCTGACTTTC. Translating gives CASSQDKGQAVSGANVLTF.

This rearrangement joins TRBV27 to TRBJ1-1; D ambiguous. The CDR3 contains 15 residues. The germline V gene encodes CDR1 MNHEY and CDR2 SMNVEV (reference sequence). V lost 7 bases to trimming and J lost 0 bases, with 15 bases between them. This CDR3 reads CASTSRLRMNTEAFF. CDR3 DNA sequence: TGTGCCAGCACCTCCCGGTTGAGGATGAACACTGAAGCTTTCTTT.

The V gene is TRBV12-5, the J gene TRBJ2-2; D may be TRBD1 (5 bases). V shed 3 bases and J shed 2 bases, with 10 bases lying between them. CDR3 size: 15 residues. The germline V gene has CDR1 LGHNT and CDR2 FRNRAP. CDR3 sequence (DNA): TGTGCTAGTGGTTTACAGGAGACAAACACCGGGGAGCTGTTTTTT. The encoded protein is CASGLQETNTGELFF.

The V call is TRBV19, the J call TRBJ1-5, with D possibly TRBD1 on 5 matching bases. The ends were cut back, 4 bases at V and 1 base at J, with 14 bases in the middle. This CDR3 is 16 amino acids long. The V gene's germline CDR1 is LNHDA and CDR2 SQIVND (reference sequence). The CDR3 bases are TGTGCCAGTAGTACACCGTGGACACACAGCAATCAGCCCCAGCATTTT. This codes for CASSTPWTHSNQPQHF.

This chain joins TRBV7-8 and TRBJ1-1, with 7 bases fitting TRBD1. Germline lookup yields CDR1 SGHVS and CDR2 FQNEAQ. The J segment lost 7 bases and the V segment lost 1 base, leaving 0 bases of the junction unmatched. This CDR3 has 12 amino acids. CDR3 nucleotides: TGTGCCAGCAGCTTAGGGACAGGTGAAGCTTTCTTT. Protein: CASSLGTGEAFF.